The entry below describes one T cell receptor (beta chain). The antigen is unknown. Template switching (which added a universal primer site) was used, and cDNA carried unique molecular identifiers. TCRdb reanalysed the 5' RACE reads using MiXCR and keeps one entry per CDR3 protein. The table includes 250,000 or so distinct CDR3 sequences, approximately 8.3% detected once. Germline CDR1 and CDR2: SGHTA and FQGNSA. The CDR3 runs 17 residues. The V end was cut by 2 bases, the J end by 4 bases, with 17 bases between. This record belongs to a study of identical twins. Study-wide results and caveats: Analyses of zero insertions could, in part, be confounded by invariant MAIT and iNKT cells. Recombination models fit unrelated individuals' TCR alpha sharing but underestimated twins'.

The sample also formed part of further work on yellow fever vaccine responses in identical twins. That publication notes: Twin vaccine T cell responses reportedly seemed partly convergent, partly personalized.

The sequencing sample was made of CD8+ T cells sorted from blood. The source is a woman between 18 and 30 years old in good health. The chain carries TRBV7-2 and TRBJ1-4; D might be TRBD1 (5 bases). CDR3 loop: CASSLKGKGLVNEKLFF. CDR3 nucleotide sequence: TGTGCCAGCAGCTTAAAAGGGAAGGGGTTGGTTAATGAAAAACTGTTTTTT.